This TCR beta chain was found in a study of STAT3 mutations in large granular lymphocyte leukemia. Study background: Canonical activating STAT3 mutations were detected in roughly half of the longitudinally sequenced T-LGLL patients. Whole-study results and caveats: No sample exists from the first appearance of each clone. At least one immunodominant TCR beta clonotype appeared in every T-cell large granular lymphocyte leukemia patient.

Measured with immunoSEQ multiplex PCR; TCRdb has only the in-frame clones, and not every one. The table for this sample gives about 2,600 clones. The CDR3 spans 11 residues, counting both ends. CDR1 is SGHRS, CDR2 YFSETQ, per germline. On this clone: Its antigen is not known. No conserved phenylalanine or tryptophan ends this CDR3, so it is likely a read error. It is unclear where the CDR3 begins or ends on the DNA, so no DNA is shown, and the CDR3 is as TCRdb lists it.

V gene TRBV5-1 combines with J gene TRBJ2-3; no DNA check was done on the table's D call, TRBD2. This sequence was found in a human donor with T large granular lymphocyte leukemia. The donor label of this sample is uncertain. Some clones in this sample may be carry-over from other donors' samples. The sample consisted of PBMCs. CDR3: CASRESLGTDT.